This T cell receptor (beta chain) was recovered during a study of molecular identifiers for immune sequencing clone quantification. TCRdb used MiXCR to reprocess the PCR reads, holding one entry per CDR3 protein. The sample lists roughly 100,000 distinct CDR3 sequences, 35% occurring once. A note on this clonotype: As yet, its antigen is unknown.

Whole-study results and caveats: The share of molecules held by clones above 20 RNA copies was over 97% in effector cells and under 1% in naive cells. The sizes of highly expanded clones could be underestimated when identical TCR molecules share a barcode.

The source of this sequence is a human donor in good health. Some libraries in this study had Jurkat cell RNA spiked in. The specimen sequenced was naive CD8+ T cells from blood, with Jurkat cell RNA spiked in. Noted subset: FACS-sorted CD8+CD4-CCR7+CD45RA+ naive T cells.

The CDR3 loop is CASSGEKEEKLFF. In DNA, the CDR3 is TGTGCCAGCAGTGGGGAGAAGGAAGAAAAACTGTTTTTT. The rearrangement uses TRBV28 and TRBJ1-4; D ambiguous. CDR1 and CDR2 (germline): MDHEN, SYDVKM. V dropped 5 bases and J dropped 8 bases, with 12 bases sitting between them. The length of the CDR3 is 13 residues. Filled out from reference TRBV28 and TRBJ1-4, the complete variable domain reads DVKVTQSSRYLVKRTGEKVFLECVQDMDHENMFWYRQDPGLGLRLIYFSYDVKMKEKGDIPEGYSVSREKKERFSLILESASTNQTSMYLCASSGEKEEKLFFGSGTQLSVL.